The next 27 T cell receptor beta chains were all read from a single sample in a study of CD8 T cells in ankylosing spondylitis. Antigens for these TCRs are unknown. TCRdb reanalysed the 5' RACE reads using MiXCR and keeps one entry per CDR3 protein. This table has some 840,000 distinct CDR3 sequences, 10% to 15% appearing once. Study-wide results and limits: A motif of 7 to 9 highly homologous TCR beta variants was seen as apparently characteristic of ankylosing spondylitis blood.

The sequencing sample was made of blood, either unsorted or a sorted T cell fraction (not recorded which). The receptors were gathered from a male donor with ankylosing spondylitis.

The rearrangement uses TRBV20-1 and TRBJ1-2, with 10 bases lining up with TRBD1. The CDR3 is made up of 13 amino acids. CDR1 and CDR2 (germline): DFQATT, SNEGSKA (reference sequence). J was trimmed by 2 bases and V by 5 bases; bases with no gene match: 2. DNA for the CDR3: TGCAGTGCTGGACAGGGGGAAAACTATGGCTACACCTTC. As protein: CSAGQGENYGYTF.

The rearrangement uses TRBV20-1 and TRBJ2-7; D is unresolved. Germline V CDR1 and CDR2: DFQATT, SNEGSKA (reference sequence). V dropped 5 bases and J dropped 0 bases, with 11 bases sitting between them. This CDR3 has 13 amino acids. The CDR3 DNA follows: TGCAGTGCTCCCGCCGAGTTCTCCTACGAGCAGTACTTC. Its translation is CSAPAEFSYEQYF.

Points on this clonotype: Germline and junction disagree at one end, which may indicate a read error. V and J are TRBV30 and TRBJ1-6; D not resolved. Germline V gene lookup returns CDR1 GTSNPN and CDR2 SVGIG (reference sequence). This CDR3 has 16 residues. The CDR3 region has the DNA TGTGCCTGGAGTCTTACTGGACCGTTCAATAATTCACCCCTCCACTTC. Translating it yields CAWSLTGPFNNSPLHF.

In this sample, this clonotype turned up a few times. The rearrangement uses TRBV20-1 and TRBJ2-3; 8 positions agree with TRBD1. Trimming cost V 5 bases and J 5 bases; bases outside gene matches: 15. The V gene's germline CDR1 is DFQATT and CDR2 SNEGSKA (reference sequence). The CDR3 sequence is 16 residues long. CDR3 sequence: CSASRWGQGAIDTQYF. The CDR3 region has the DNA TGCAGTGCTTCCCGATGGGGTCAGGGGGCTATAGATACGCAGTATTTT.

This clonotype was observed a handful of times. The J gene is TRBJ1-2, the V gene TRBV20-1; TRBD1 aligns across 8 bases. Looked up from germline, CDR1 is DFQATT and CDR2 is SNEGSKA (reference sequence). The CDR3 has 12 amino acids. J was trimmed by 6 bases and V by 4 bases; bases with no gene match: 4. CDR3 coding DNA: TGCAGTGCTACAGTGACAGGGGATGGCTACACCTTC. It codes for CSATVTGDGYTF.

In regard to this clonotype: Compared with germline, one end of the junction differs, possibly owing to a read error. V gene TRBV9 combines with J gene TRBJ1-1, with unresolved D. Germline CDR1 SGDLS, CDR2 YYNGEE. The CDR3 is 11 residues long. This CDR3 is CASSGPGPFSF. DNA of the CDR3: TGTGCCAGCAGCGGACCCGGGCCATTTTCCTTT.

In this sample, this clonotype turned up a few times. The chain couples TRBV7-8 to TRBJ1-5; 7 nucleotides match TRBD1. This CDR3 comprises 14 residues. Looked up from germline, CDR1 is SGHVS and CDR2 is FQNEAQ. The V gene end was trimmed by 5 bases and the J gene end by 4 bases; junction bases not matched to a gene: 5. CDR3 region: CASSPGQANQPQHF. The DNA for the CDR3 is TGTGCCAGCAGCCCAGGACAGGCTAATCAGCCCCAGCATTTT. Full variable domain (missing parts from reference TRBV7-8 and TRBJ1-5): GAGVSQSPRYKVAKRGQDVALRCDPISGHVSLFWYQQALGQGPEFLTYFQNEAQLDKSGLPSDRFFAERPEGSVSTLKIQRTQQEDSAVYLCASSPGQANQPQHFGDGTRLSIL.

This clonotype appeared a few times. V usage is TRBV4-3 and J usage is TRBJ1-2; no firm D call. Germline assignment: CDR1 LGHNA and CDR2 YSLEER. The CDR3 contains 14 residues. V dropped 2 bases and J dropped 3 bases, with 10 bases sitting between them. This chain's CDR3 is CASSQRWADYGYTF. CDR3 sequence (DNA): TGCGCCAGCAGCCAAAGGTGGGCGGACTATGGCTACACCTTC.

J is TRBJ2-6 and V is TRBV5-4; D is unclear. Germline loops: CDR1 SGHNT, CDR2 YYREEE (reference sequence). CDR3 length: 16 residues. The germline V and J ends were trimmed by 2 bases and 0 bases, with 9 bases remaining between them. This chain's CDR3 is CASSLGVHSGANVLTF. The CDR3 DNA follows: TGTGCCAGCAGCTTAGGCGTTCACTCTGGGGCCAACGTCCTGACTTTC.

This clonotype occurred a few times. The chain carries TRBV4-3 and TRBJ2-5; 7 bases agree with TRBD1. V was pared by 3 bases and J by 3 bases, with 10 bases of the junction left unmatched. The CDR3 sequence is 16 residues long. The germline V gene encodes CDR1 LGHNA and CDR2 YSLEER. CDR3 coding DNA: TGCGCCAGCAGCCAGGGACCTCCGGGGACAGAAGAGACCCAGTACTTC. It encodes CASSQGPPGTEETQYF.

V is TRBV7-8 and J is TRBJ1-1, with D possibly TRBD1 on 5 matching bases. The germline V gene has CDR1 SGHVS and CDR2 FQNEAQ. CDR3 length: 15 amino acids. Trimming took 0 bases from V and 2 from J, leaving 10 bases between them. For the CDR3, the DNA is TGTGCCAGCAGCTTAGCGTCGAGGGGTAACACTGAAGCTTTCTTT. Translating it yields CASSLASRGNTEAFF.

The V gene is TRBV28, the J gene TRBJ2-7, with D hard to call. Looked up from germline, CDR1 is MDHEN and CDR2 is SYDVKM. The CDR3 sequence is 13 residues long. The V and J ends lost 5 bases and 3 bases respectively, with 11 bases between them. CDR3 sequence (DNA): TGTGCCAGCAGTCCCCTCGCCGACTACGAGCAGTACTTC. Translated: CASSPLADYEQYF. Together with reference TRBV28 and TRBJ2-7, the CDR3 gives the full variable domain: DVKVTQSSRYLVKRTGEKVFLECVQDMDHENMFWYRQDPGLGLRLIYFSYDVKMKEKGDIPEGYSVSREKKERFSLILESASTNQTSMYLCASSPLADYEQYFGPGTRLTVT.

This clonotype occurred once. The chain employs TRBV6-1 and TRBJ2-7, with 12 positions matching TRBD1. The CDR3 sequence is 15 residues long. Germline CDR1 and CDR2: MNHNS and SASEGT. V lost 7 bases and J lost 6; bases outside the gene matches: 10. As DNA, the CDR3 is TGTGCCAGCACCGAAGGGGGGACAGGGGGCCGCGAGCAGTACTTC. It yields the protein CASTEGGTGGREQYF.

In this sample, this clonotype turned up many times. The V call is TRBV9, the J call TRBJ1-2; tentatively, D is TRBD1 (5 bases). This CDR3 has 15 amino acids. Germline V CDR1 and CDR2: SGDLS, YYNGEE. V dropped 4 bases and J dropped 6 bases, with 19 bases sitting between them. CDR3 sequence reads: CASSPTIRQGDGYTF. CDR3 DNA: TGTGCCAGCAGCCCGACCATTCGGCAGGGCGATGGCTACACCTTC. The full variable domain, its missing parts supplied by reference TRBV9 and TRBJ1-2, is DSGVTQTPKHLITATGQRVTLRCSPRSGDLSVYWYQQSLDQGLQFLIQYYNGEERAKGNILERFSAQQFPDLHSELNLSSLELGDSALYFCASSPTIRQGDGYTFGSGTRLTVV.

The table lists this clonotype with a few counts. V is TRBV10-2 and J is TRBJ2-7; 8 nucleotides agree with TRBD1. J gave up 3 bases and V 5 bases, and 9 bases lay outside the gene matches. The CDR3 contains 15 residues. Germline CDR1 WSHSY, CDR2 SAAADI. This CDR3 reads CASSPFSQGGYEQYF. CDR3 bases: TGCGCCAGCAGTCCCTTTTCACAGGGGGGCTACGAGCAGTACTTC.

This clonotype was counted only a few times. The V and J genes are TRBV7-2 and TRBJ2-3; no definite D call. The CDR3 covers 16 residues. Trimming removed 1 base from V and 1 base from J, with 12 bases in between. The V gene's germline CDR1 is SGHTA and CDR2 FQGNSA. The CDR3 DNA reads as TGTGCCAGCAGCTTAGATTGGGCGGTGGGCACAGATACGCAGTATTTT. Its translation: CASSLDWAVGTDTQYF.

The chain recombines TRBV10-2 with TRBJ2-7; 10 bases line up with TRBD2. From germline, CDR1 is WSHSY and CDR2 SAAADI. The CDR3 is 13 amino acids. V lost 8 bases, J lost 6 bases, and 7 bases stayed unmatched. CDR3 sequence reads: CASLSGRATEQYF. The DNA for the CDR3 is TGCGCCAGCCTAAGCGGGAGGGCCACCGAGCAGTACTTC.

This clonotype was counted ten times or more. The chain couples TRBV7-2 to TRBJ1-1; D unresolved. Germline V gives CDR1 SGHTA, CDR2 FQGNSA. The CDR3 length is 13 residues. The ends were cut back, 5 bases at V and 1 base at J, with 8 bases in the middle. The CDR3 region is CASSLTENTEAFF. CDR3 nucleotide sequence: TGTGCCAGCAGCCTGACTGAGAACACTGAAGCTTTCTTT. The variable domain in full, with the rest retrieved from reference TRBV7-2 and TRBJ1-1, is GAGVSQSPSNKVTEKGKDVELRCDPISGHTALYWYRQSLGQGLEFLIYFQGNSAPDKSGLPSDRFSAERTGGSVSTLTIQRTQQEDSAVYLCASSLTENTEAFFGQGTRLTVV.

This clonotype appeared many times. This sequence joins TRBV20-1 and TRBJ2-3; D is ambiguous. V shed 5 bases and J shed 5 bases, with 14 bases lying between them. The CDR3 contains 13 residues. CDR1 is DFQATT, CDR2 SNEGSKA, per germline (reference sequence). CDR3 coding DNA: TGCAGTGCTCATCGCCAGGCGAGAGATACGCAGTATTTT. It specifies CSAHRQARDTQYF.

This clonotype was counted at least ten times. The V gene is TRBV6-2 or TRBV6-3, the J gene TRBJ2-2; D is perhaps TRBD2 (6 bases). This CDR3 comprises 15 residues. The germline gives CDR1 MNHEY, CDR2 SVGEGT. The V and J ends lost 7 bases and 3 bases respectively, with 15 bases between them. DNA of the CDR3: TGTGCCAGCAAGGTTGAAGGGGAGGACACCGGGGAGCTGTTTTTT. Translating it yields CASKVEGEDTGELFF.

The V call is TRBV15, the J call TRBJ2-1; 13 nucleotides align to TRBD2. Germline lookup yields CDR1 LNHNV and CDR2 YYDKDF (reference sequence). The CDR3 runs 16 residues. V shed 1 base and J 8 bases; nucleotides not matched to a gene: 5. CDR3 bases: TGTGCCACCAGCAGAGGTACTAGCGGGAGGGCCGATGAGCAGTTCTTC. The encoded protein is CATSRGTSGRADEQFF.

The chain recombines TRBV6-2 or TRBV6-3 with TRBJ2-7; D gene uncertain. CDR1 and CDR2 from the germline V gene are MNHEY and SVGEGT. Deletions cut 4 bases from V and 3 bases from J, with 16 bases between. The CDR3 is made up of 15 amino acids. The CDR3 nucleotides are TGTGCCAGCAGTTCTCCTTCCCGGGTTGTCTACGAGCAGTACTTC. It translates to CASSSPSRVVYEQYF.

The CDR3 DNA sequence: TGCAGTGCTAGAGGGCGCGTCAGGCTCACAGATACGCAGTATTTT. It encodes CSARGRVRLTDTQYF. The chain is built from TRBV20-1 and TRBJ2-3; no firm D call. Germline assignment: CDR1 DFQATT and CDR2 SNEGSKA (reference sequence). Trimming cost V 1 base and J 2 bases, with 13 bases left between them. This CDR3 has 15 residues.

In its sample, this clonotype was seen many times. The chain couples TRBV11-1 to TRBJ1-1; a weak D match, TRBD1 (5 bases). The CDR3 contains 13 residues. The germline V gene has CDR1 SGHAT and CDR2 FQDESV (reference sequence). V was cut by 5 bases and J by 3 bases, with 10 bases left in between. CDR3 bases: TGTGCCAGCAGCCCGACAGCACACACTGAAGCTTTCTTT. Residues: CASSPTAHTEAFF.

This clonotype was seen at least ten times. This rearrangement joins TRBV6-1 to TRBJ1-2; D not certain. The germline V gene encodes CDR1 MNHNS and CDR2 SASEGT. Trimming stripped 0 bases from V and 4 bases from J, with 9 bases between. The CDR3 runs 14 residues. The CDR3 bases are TGTGCCAGCAGTGAAGCGCCGCGCGGCTATGGCTACACCTTC. Its translation: CASSEAPRGYGYTF.

V gene TRBV7-2 combines with J gene TRBJ2-2; tentative D call: TRBD1 (6 bases). The CDR3 has 15 amino acids. V lost 5 bases and J 2 bases, leaving 12 bases between the germline ends. In germline, CDR1 is SGHTA, CDR2 FQGNSA. CDR3 loop: CASSRGHLNTGELFF. The CDR3 DNA reads as TGTGCCAGCAGCCGGGGACACCTTAACACCGGGGAGCTGTTTTTT.

This chain links TRBV9 with TRBJ2-1, with D possibly being TRBD1 or TRBD2 (6 bases each). The CDR3 length is 15 residues. Germline CDR1 is SGDLS and CDR2 is YYNGEE. The germline V and J ends were trimmed by 4 bases and 1 base, with 12 bases remaining between them. CDR3 in amino acids: CASSSTGRSYNEQFF. The CDR3 DNA reads TGTGCCAGCAGCTCCACAGGGAGGTCCTACAATGAGCAGTTCTTC.